This entry features one T cell receptor beta chain sequence. The antigen remains undetermined. TCRdb used MiXCR to reprocess the PCR reads, holding one entry per CDR3 protein. Here the sample spans roughly 25,000 distinct CDR3 sequences, approximately 51% being singletons. This sample stems from a study of vaccination and CD4 T cells after COVID-19. Study-level background: Participants were vaccinated with two doses, given as either BNT162b2 or mRNA-1273 vaccine.

Study findings and constraints: Among convalescent patients, a median approximately 86% of reactive clones emerged only after vaccination. Early post-infection timepoints were not included, and relatively few convalescent patients were studied.

The sample was CD4+ T cells from blood, taken before SARS-CoV-2 vaccination. The receptor was derived from a human donor who had recovered from COVID-19.

The CDR3 DNA reads as TGTGCTAGTGGTCGCGGGGGCCATGAGCAGTTCTTC. Translating gives CASGRGGHEQFF. J is TRBJ2-1 and V is TRBV12-5, with a weak D call TRBD2 (7 bases). The CDR3 extends over 12 amino acids. Looked up from germline, CDR1 is LGHNT and CDR2 is FRNRAP. With 5 bases removed from V and 8 bases from J, the gap between germline ends came to 10 bases.